A single sample gave rise to the 29 T cell receptor beta chains below, sequenced in a study of blood T cell repertoires in COVID-19. This table comes from immunoSEQ multiplex PCR, and its TCRdb copy is limited to in-frame clones, with some not included. The sample contains about 70,000 clones, about four fifths of which appear only once. Sequencing input: peripheral blood. Receptors were obtained from a woman in her 70s with acute or convalescent COVID-19.

The sample holds a few counts of this clone. The DNA for the CDR3 is TGTGCCAGCTCACCCTACGGACAGGGGGCCACTGAAGCTTTCTTT. Protein: CASSPYGQGATEAFF. The chain recombines TRBV18 with TRBJ1-1, with TRBD1 matching over 11 bases. Germline V gene lookup returns CDR1 KGHSH and CDR2 LQKENI. V shed 3 bases and J 4 bases; nucleotides not matched to a gene: 4. The CDR3 has 15 amino acids.

V usage is TRBV7-2 and J usage is TRBJ2-1, with D tentatively TRBD1 (6 bases). V shed 5 bases and J shed 12 bases, with 17 bases lying between them. This CDR3 is 13 amino acids long. The germline gives CDR1 SGHTA, CDR2 FQGNSA. CDR3 coding DNA: TGTGCCAGCAGCGTACCAGGGGTTGGGTTGCAGTTCTTC. Amino acids: CASSVPGVGLQFF.

The chain employs TRBV6-2 or TRBV6-3 and TRBJ1-6; D is ambiguous. The V gene's germline CDR1 is MNHEY and CDR2 SVGEGT. V shed 2 bases and J shed 6 bases, with 14 bases lying between them. The CDR3 is 16 amino acids. The CDR3 region is CASSYDWRQTNSPLHF. CDR3 sequence (DNA): TGTGCCAGCAGTTACGACTGGCGCCAGACTAATTCACCCCTCCACTTT.

This sequence joins TRBV24-1 and TRBJ2-7; TRBD2 agrees at 8 bases. Germline V gene sequence: CDR1 KGHDR, CDR2 SFDVKD. With 7 bases clipped from V and 5 bases from J, the junction kept 3 bases outside the gene matches. The CDR3 covers 12 residues. CDR3 loop: CATRDSGNEQYF. CDR3 DNA sequence: TGTGCCACCAGAGATAGCGGGAACGAGCAGTACTTC.

The V call is TRBV10-3, the J call TRBJ1-1, with 9 bases matching TRBD1. The CDR3 is 15 residues long. Germline V gives CDR1 ENHRY, CDR2 SYGVKD. The V and J ends lost 8 bases and 5 bases, in that order; junction bases with no gene match: 12. DNA for the CDR3: TGTGCCATCGGAGGACGGACAGGGGTGGATACTGAAGCTTTCTTT. Translated: CAIGGRTGVDTEAFF.

The chain carries TRBV6-6 and TRBJ2-7; TRBD1 agrees at 11 bases. The CDR3 has 15 amino acids. V was pared by 2 bases and J by 6 bases, with 6 bases of the junction left unmatched. The germline V gene encodes CDR1 MNHNY and CDR2 SVGAGI (reference sequence). This chain's CDR3 is CASSYRGQGGSEQYF. The CDR3 DNA sequence: TGTGCCAGCAGTTACCGGGGACAGGGGGGATCCGAGCAGTACTTC.

The gene calls are TRBV27 and TRBJ1-4, with D perhaps TRBD1 (6 bases). The CDR3 is 14 amino acids. The V end lost 3 bases, the J end lost 8 bases, and 13 bases lay between the germline ends. The germline gives CDR1 MNHEY, CDR2 SMNVEV (reference sequence). As DNA, the CDR3 is TGTGCCAGCAGTTTCTGGCAGGGGAACGAAAAACTGTTTTTT. This codes for CASSFWQGNEKLFF.

This clone was picked up one time. The rearrangement links TRBV4-1 to TRBJ2-1; 10 positions agree with TRBD2. The CDR3 extends over 16 amino acids. The germline V gene has CDR1 MGHRA and CDR2 YSYEKL. V was clipped by 2 bases and J by 1 base; unmatched bases: 2. Here the CDR3 reads CASSQKREGSYNEQFF. The CDR3, as DNA: TGCGCCAGCAGCCAAAAGCGGGAGGGGTCCTACAATGAGCAGTTCTTC.

The chain uses TRBV12-3 or TRBV12-4 and TRBJ2-1; D gene ambiguous. Trimming took off 3 bases at V and 6 bases at J, with 6 bases between the two ends. The CDR3 extends over 12 amino acids. The CDR3 DNA sequence: TGTGCCAGCAGTTTCTTGTCCAATGAGCAGTTCTTC. This translates into CASSFLSNEQFF.

The chain uses TRBV4-1 and TRBJ2-5; maybe TRBD1 (6 bases). The CDR3 has 14 residues. V lost 3 bases to trimming and J lost 5 bases, with 13 bases between them. The germline gives CDR1 MGHRA, CDR2 YSYEKL. CDR3 DNA: TGCGCCAGCAGCCAGAACGTGAGGGGGGAGACCCAGTACTTC. Its translation is CASSQNVRGETQYF.

The chain carries TRBV5-4 and TRBJ2-1; D is ambiguous. The germline CDR1 and CDR2 sequences are SGHNT and YYREEE (reference sequence). The CDR3 spans 14 residues. The V gene lost 5 bases and the J gene lost 0 bases, with 9 bases spanning the gap. As DNA, the CDR3 is TGTGCCAGCAGTATGCCCAGCTCCTACAATGAGCAGTTCTTC. This translates into CASSMPSSYNEQFF.

The chain employs TRBV20-1 and TRBJ1-1, with D uncertain. CDR1 is DFQATT, CDR2 SNEGSKA, per germline (reference sequence). V lost 3 bases and J 1 base, leaving 15 bases between the germline ends. The CDR3 spans 15 residues. The CDR3 here is CSASSGPVANTEAFF. CDR3 nucleotide sequence: TGCAGTGCTAGTTCGGGTCCCGTAGCGAACACTGAAGCTTTCTTT.

This clone was observed a handful of times. The chain carries TRBV29-1 and TRBJ2-7; TRBD1 matches at 9 bases. Trimming at V came to 6 bases and at J to 5 bases, leaving 11 bases not matched to a gene. This CDR3 region has 14 residues. From germline, CDR1 is SQVTM and CDR2 ANQGSEA. The CDR3 spells CSVIQGQGSDEQYF. The CDR3 DNA is TGCAGCGTCATACAGGGACAGGGTTCAGACGAGCAGTACTTC.

The chain is built from TRBV19 and TRBJ2-3, with D maybe TRBD2 (6 bases). CDR1 and CDR2 from the germline V gene are LNHDA and SQIVND (reference sequence). V was shortened by 11 bases and J by 4 bases, with 16 bases between the two germline ends. The CDR3 extends over 13 amino acids. CDR3 sequence: CAAAGTGSDTQYF. The CDR3 bases are TGTGCCGCTGCGGGGACGGGGTCAGATACGCAGTATTTT.

This chain uses TRBV2 with TRBJ2-3, with 7 bases identical to TRBD1. With 6 bases clipped from V and 2 bases from J, the junction kept 2 bases outside the gene matches. CDR1 is SNHLY, CDR2 FYNNEI, per germline. The CDR3 is 13 amino acids. The CDR3 sequence is CASRGQFTDTQYF. The CDR3 nucleotides are TGTGCCAGCAGGGGACAGTTCACAGATACGCAGTATTTT.

The J gene is TRBJ2-7, the V gene TRBV7-2, with 9 bases that match TRBD2. Germline V lookup: CDR1 SGHTA, CDR2 FQGNSA. The CDR3 consists of 15 residues. The V gene end was trimmed by 1 base and the J gene end by 2 bases; junction bases not matched to a gene: 3. The CDR3 protein is CASSLGSGGTYEQYF. DNA for the CDR3: TGTGCCAGCAGCTTAGGTAGCGGGGGTACCTACGAGCAGTACTTC.

The chain uses TRBV28 and TRBJ2-7; the match to TRBD2 covers 10 bases. With V trimmed by 4 bases and J by 4 bases, 13 bases remained unmatched. CDR1 is MDHEN, CDR2 SYDVKM, per germline. CDR3 size: 17 residues. The CDR3 nucleotides read TGTGCCAGCAGTTATACATATCCCGGGACTAGCGCTTACGAGCAGTACTTC. Translated: CASSYTYPGTSAYEQYF. The full variable domain, rest sourced from reference TRBV28 and TRBJ2-7, is DVKVTQSSRYLVKRTGEKVFLECVQDMDHENMFWYRQDPGLGLRLIYFSYDVKMKEKGDIPEGYSVSREKKERFSLILESASTNQTSMYLCASSYTYPGTSAYEQYFGPGTRLTVT.

This clone appeared a single time. V and J are TRBV3-1 (or the pseudogene TRBV3-2) and TRBJ1-3, with 10 positions matching TRBD1. Germline CDR1 is LGHDT and CDR2 is YNNKEL (reference sequence). This CDR3 has 17 amino acids. V lost 1 base and J lost 4; bases outside the gene matches: 7. The CDR3 region is CASSQGGAGQGGNTIYF. The CDR3 region has the DNA TGTGCCAGCAGCCAAGGTGGGGCGGGACAGGGGGGAAACACCATATATTTT.

The chain combines TRBV19 with TRBJ2-6; TRBD2 matches at 9 bases. Per the germline V gene, CDR1 is LNHDA and CDR2 is SQIVND (reference sequence). CDR3 length: 17 residues. V shed 7 bases, J shed 1 base, and the junction held 8 bases outside the gene matches. The CDR3 here is CASNRLAGESGANVLTF. The CDR3 DNA sequence: TGTGCCAGTAACCGTTTAGCGGGAGAGTCTGGGGCCAACGTCCTGACTTTC.

Here the CDR3 reads CASSRPQGAQETQYF. DNA of the CDR3: TGTGCCAGCAGCCGTCCACAGGGGGCCCAAGAGACCCAGTACTTC. This rearrangement joins TRBV7-9 to TRBJ2-5; 9 nucleotides agree with TRBD1. Per germline, CDR1 SEHNR and CDR2 FQNEAQ (reference sequence). The trim removed 5 bases at V and 1 base at J, leaving 5 bases unmatched. This CDR3 contains 15 residues.

CDR3 sequence: CASLGGNTGELFF. DNA of the CDR3: TGTGCCAGCTTAGGCGGAAACACCGGGGAGCTGTTTTTT. This sequence joins TRBV5-6 and TRBJ2-2; no clear D gene. This CDR3 has 13 amino acids. Germline CDR1 is SGHDT and CDR2 is YYEEEE. V dropped 7 bases and J dropped 2 bases, with 9 bases sitting between them. The variable domain in full, completed from reference TRBV5-6 and TRBJ2-2, reads DAGVTQSPTHLIKTRGQQVTLRCSPKSGHDTVSWYQQALGQGPQFIFQYYEEEERQRGNFPDRFSGHQFPNYSSELNVNALLLGDSALYLCASLGGNTGELFFGEGSRLTVL.

This clone has a single count. This chain joins TRBV6-4 and TRBJ2-1; TRBD2 matches 7 bases. Germline V gene data show CDR1 as MRHNA and CDR2 as SNTAGT. The CDR3 is made up of 14 amino acids. V trimming: 6 bases; J trimming: 9 bases; junction bases outside the gene matches: 11. DNA of the CDR3: TGTGCCAGCAGCCAAGAGCGGGATCTTCCTGAGCAGTTCTTC. Its protein product is CASSQERDLPEQFF.

J is TRBJ2-1 and V is TRBV7-3; D gene unclear. The CDR3 spans 14 residues. The V and J ends lost 5 bases and 0 bases respectively, with 8 bases between them. Germline-derived CDR1 and CDR2 are SGHTA and FQGTGA. CDR3 bases: TGTGCCAGCAGCCTAAGTTACTCCTACAATGAGCAGTTCTTC. Translated, it gives CASSLSYSYNEQFF.

As regards this clone: Other DNA sequences from this sample encode an identical CDR3 as well. This chain links TRBV30 with TRBJ2-3; D ambiguous. Trimming removed 1 base at V and 0 bases at J, with 2 bases between. Germline-derived CDR1 and CDR2 are GTSNPN and SVGIG (reference sequence). The CDR3 runs 12 residues. CDR3 in amino acids: CAWSASTDTQYF. DNA of the CDR3: TGTGCCTGGAGTGCGAGCACAGATACGCAGTATTTT.

This rearrangement joins TRBV5-8 to TRBJ2-1, with 10 bases aligning to TRBD2. J lost 7 bases, V lost 2 bases, and 15 bases had no gene match. The CDR3 runs to 18 residues. Germline V gene data show CDR1 as SGHTS and CDR2 as YDEGEE. The CDR3 region has the DNA TGTGCCAGCAGCTTAATGTACTATGGGAGCGGGAGGGGGAATGAGCAGTTCTTC. Residues: CASSLMYYGSGRGNEQFF.

The chain carries TRBV7-2 and TRBJ1-2; D is unclear. V was trimmed by 7 bases and J by 3 bases, leaving 15 bases between them. The CDR3 spans 14 residues. From germline, CDR1 is SGHTA and CDR2 FQGNSA. The CDR3 DNA reads TGTGCCAGCATGAGGGCGGGGTTGGACTATGGCTACACCTTC. This gives the protein CASMRAGLDYGYTF.

The chain recombines TRBV2 with TRBJ2-2, with 7 positions matching TRBD1. The V segment lost 6 bases and the J segment 4 bases; nucleotides outside the gene matches: 2. CDR3 size: 13 residues. CDR1 is SNHLY, CDR2 FYNNEI, per germline. Here the CDR3 reads CASRGTVTGELFF. Written as DNA, the CDR3 is TGTGCCAGCAGGGGGACAGTCACCGGGGAGCTGTTTTTT.

This clone was seen a single time. V is TRBV5-4 and J is TRBJ1-1, with unresolved D. The length of the CDR3 is 12 residues. With 2 bases removed from V and 5 bases from J, the gap between germline ends came to 7 bases. Germline V gene lookup returns CDR1 SGHNT and CDR2 YYREEE (reference sequence). The CDR3 bases are TGTGCCAGCAGCTTTGGAGAAACTGAAGCTTTCTTT. It specifies CASSFGETEAFF.

V usage is TRBV30 and J usage is TRBJ2-1; TRBD2 matches at 11 bases. V lost 6 bases to trimming and J lost 10 bases; unmatched junction nucleotides: 11. The CDR3 is made up of 14 amino acids. Germline CDR1 and CDR2: GTSNPN and SVGIG (reference sequence). The CDR3 protein is CACLGLAARGEQFF. DNA of the CDR3: TGTGCCTGCCTGGGACTAGCGGCCCGCGGGGAGCAGTTCTTC.